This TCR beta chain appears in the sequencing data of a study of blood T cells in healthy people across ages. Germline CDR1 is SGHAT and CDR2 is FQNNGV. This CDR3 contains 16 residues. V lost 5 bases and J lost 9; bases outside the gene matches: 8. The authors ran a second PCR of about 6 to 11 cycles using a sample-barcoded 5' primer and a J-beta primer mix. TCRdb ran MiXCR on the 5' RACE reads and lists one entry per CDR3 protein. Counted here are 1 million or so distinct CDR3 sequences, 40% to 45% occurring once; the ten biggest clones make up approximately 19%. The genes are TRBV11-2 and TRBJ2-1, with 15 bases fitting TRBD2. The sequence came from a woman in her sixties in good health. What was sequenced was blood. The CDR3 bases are TGTGCCAGCAGCGTAGGACTAGCGGGAGGGCCGGGTGAGCAGTTCTTC. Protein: CASSVGLAGGPGEQFF. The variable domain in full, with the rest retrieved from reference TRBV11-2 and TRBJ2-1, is EAGVAQSPRYKIIEKRQSVAFWCNPISGHATLYWYQQILGQGPKLLIQFQNNGVVDDSQLPKDRFSAERLKGVDSTLKIQPAKLEDSAVYLCASSVGLAGGPGEQFFGPGTRLTVL.